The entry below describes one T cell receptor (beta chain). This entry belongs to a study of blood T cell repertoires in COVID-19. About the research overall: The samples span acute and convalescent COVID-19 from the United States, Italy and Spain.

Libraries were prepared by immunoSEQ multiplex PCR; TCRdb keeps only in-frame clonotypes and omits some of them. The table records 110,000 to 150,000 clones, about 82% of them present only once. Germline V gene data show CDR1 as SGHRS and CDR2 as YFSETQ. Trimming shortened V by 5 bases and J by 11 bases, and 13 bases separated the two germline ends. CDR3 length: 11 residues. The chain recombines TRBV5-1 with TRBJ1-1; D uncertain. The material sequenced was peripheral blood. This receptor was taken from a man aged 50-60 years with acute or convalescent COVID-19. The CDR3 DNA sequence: TGCGCCAGCAGGGGTGAGTTGGAGGCTTTCTTT. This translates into CASRGELEAFF.